This T cell receptor (beta chain) was documented in a study of Ad26.COV2.S vaccination and SARS-CoV-2 variants. Germline values: CDR1 LGHNA, CDR2 YSLEER. The V and J ends lost 2 bases and 0 bases, in that order; junction bases with no gene match: 3. CDR3 length: 16 residues. The repertoire was sequenced with immunoSEQ multiplex PCR; TCRdb's copy has only in-frame clones and lacks some. The sample consists of more than 350,000 clones, approximately 92% of them appearing once. Treatment noted: 19 received Ad26.COV2.S at low or high dose, single or two shots; 5 received placebo; per-sample allocation not given. Samples were taken on day 63 after the first vaccine or placebo injection.

This chain links TRBV4-3 with TRBJ1-3; 8 bases agree with TRBD1. The sequencing here drew on peripheral blood, taken in a trial of Ad26.COV2.S vaccine versus placebo. This clonotype was sampled from a person between 18 and 65 years old who received the Ad26.COV2.S COVID-19 vaccine or a placebo. CDR3 loop: CASSQLDRASGNTIYF. The CDR3 nucleotides are TGCGCCAGCAGCCAACTGGACAGGGCCTCTGGAAACACCATATATTTT.